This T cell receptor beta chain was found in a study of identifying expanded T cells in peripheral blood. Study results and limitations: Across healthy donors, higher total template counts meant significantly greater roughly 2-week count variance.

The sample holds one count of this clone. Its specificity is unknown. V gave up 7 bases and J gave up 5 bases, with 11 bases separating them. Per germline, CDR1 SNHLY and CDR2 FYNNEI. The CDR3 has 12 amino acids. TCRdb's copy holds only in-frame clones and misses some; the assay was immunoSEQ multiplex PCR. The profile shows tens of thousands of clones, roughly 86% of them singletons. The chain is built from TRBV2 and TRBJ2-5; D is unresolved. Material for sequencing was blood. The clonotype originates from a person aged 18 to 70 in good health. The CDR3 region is CASKSLRETQYF. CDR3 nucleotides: TGTGCCAGCAAGAGCCTAAGGGAGACCCAGTACTTC.